This T cell receptor (beta chain) emerged from a study of blood T cell repertoires in COVID-19. Across the whole study: The United States, Italy and Spain were the sources of the acute and convalescent COVID-19 samples.

The length of the CDR3 is 13 residues. V lost 6 bases and J lost 3, with 10 bases in between. CDR1 SGHVS and CDR2 FNYEAQ come from the germline V gene. The age range of participants was 18 to 89 years, with residence in approximately 25 US areas. Clinical histories supplied by participants themselves formed the basis of cohort assignment. In the original processing: Estimates of nucleated cell counts were drawn from the amplification of reference gene primers. This table comes from immunoSEQ multiplex PCR, and its TCRdb copy is limited to in-frame clones, with some not included. For V, J and clone size, that table is used; D and trimming come from the DNA. The table shows some 160,000 clones, with 80% to 90% occurring only once.

This clonotype was obtained from a woman between 50 and 59 years old who had recovered from COVID-19. This chain uses TRBV7-6 with TRBJ2-3; possible D gene TRBD2, 6 bases. The material sequenced was PBMCs or T cells enriched from blood (not recorded which). The DNA for the CDR3 is TGTGCCAGCAGTCGACTAGTAACAGATACGCAGTATTTT. It is translated as CASSRLVTDTQYF.